The 13 T cell receptor beta chains below all came from one sample that was sequenced in a study of T cell changes during pregnancy in multiple sclerosis. Measured with immunoSEQ multiplex PCR; TCRdb has only the in-frame clones, and not every one. The sample yields about 120,000 clones, about 94% seen once. Sequencing used peripheral blood, obtained before pregnancy. Source of these receptors: a female donor with multiple sclerosis, enrolled in a pregnancy study.

The chain couples TRBV9 to TRBJ2-3, with 7 bases matching TRBD1. The germline V gene has CDR1 SGDLS and CDR2 YYNGEE. The length of the CDR3 is 16 residues. V was clipped by 4 bases and J by 2 bases; unmatched bases: 10. DNA for the CDR3: TGTGCCAGCAGCCTTCTCCGGGACAGTGACACAGATACGCAGTATTTT. Its translation: CASSLLRDSDTDTQYF.

The chain joins TRBV30 to TRBJ1-4; TRBD1 might be the D (6 bases). The CDR3 extends over 13 amino acids. The V gene lost 4 bases and the J gene lost 8 bases, with 14 bases spanning the gap. The germline V gene encodes CDR1 GTSNPN and CDR2 SVGIG (reference sequence). CDR3 sequence (DNA): TGTGCCTGGACAGCGGGGGGGCGGGAAAAACTGTTTTTT. It specifies CAWTAGGREKLFF.

The V gene is TRBV9, the J gene TRBJ2-1, with D unresolved. This CDR3 spans 13 amino acids. Germline values: CDR1 SGDLS, CDR2 YYNGEE. V was pared by 0 bases and J by 6 bases, with 7 bases between. CDR3 nucleotide sequence: TGTGCCAGCAGCGTAGACCGAGGCAATGAGCAGTTCTTC. Amino acids: CASSVDRGNEQFF.

This chain connects TRBV28 to TRBJ2-7; 11 bases are a match to TRBD2. CDR3 length equals 15 residues. J was trimmed by 5 bases and V by 3 bases; bases with no gene match: 6. The germline V gene encodes CDR1 MDHEN and CDR2 SYDVKM. For the CDR3, the DNA is TGTGCCAGCAGTTTTTCGGGACTAGCGGCCAACGAGCAGTACTTC. Amino acid sequence: CASSFSGLAANEQYF.

This chain connects TRBV11-2 to TRBJ2-5, with a possible D match to TRBD1 (5 bases). CDR1 and CDR2 from the germline V gene are SGHAT and FQNNGV. CDR3 length equals 13 residues. V was pared by 5 bases and J by 4 bases, with 11 bases between. CDR3 region: CASSQMGRETQYF. In nucleotides, the CDR3 is TGTGCCAGCAGCCAGATGGGGCGAGAGACCCAGTACTTC.

The V call is TRBV10-1, the J call TRBJ2-3, with a possible D match to TRBD2 (6 bases). V was pared by 5 bases and J by 1 base, with 13 bases between. This CDR3 comprises 15 residues. CDR1 is WNHNN, CDR2 SYGVQD, per germline (reference sequence). The CDR3 DNA reads as TGCGCCAGCAGTACGGGAGCTTATGGCACAGATACGCAGTATTTT. This encodes CASSTGAYGTDTQYF.

This chain uses TRBV5-1 with TRBJ2-5, with TRBD1 as a possible D gene (6 bases). Between the trimmed V and J ends, which lost 0 bases and 5 bases, there was a span of 14 bases. Germline CDR1 SGHRS, CDR2 YFSETQ. The CDR3 covers 15 residues. CDR3 nucleotides: TGCGCCAGCAGCTTGGCGTCGACAGGTGGGGAGACCCAGTACTTC. This codes for CASSLASTGGETQYF.

The chain links TRBV28 to TRBJ1-5, with 7 bases fitting TRBD1. J gave up 0 bases and V 7 bases, and 12 bases lay outside the gene matches. The CDR3 is made up of 17 amino acids. Germline V CDR1 and CDR2: MDHEN, SYDVKM. The CDR3 sequence is CASNPGQRTYSNQPQHF. The CDR3 DNA sequence: TGTGCCAGCAATCCGGGACAGAGAACCTATAGCAATCAGCCCCAGCATTTT.

This chain joins TRBV7-3 and TRBJ2-7; 7 bases match TRBD2. Germline loops: CDR1 SGHTA, CDR2 FQGTGA. V dropped 4 bases and J dropped 4; count of bases not matched to a gene: 7. This CDR3 has 14 amino acids. The CDR3 coding sequence is TGTGCCAGCAGCTCCGGACTAGGTGGTTACGAGCAGTACTTC. As protein: CASSSGLGGYEQYF.

This clone was seen once. This chain uses TRBV28 with TRBJ1-2; 10 nucleotides agree with TRBD1. Trimming took 6 bases from V and 7 from J; bases not matched to a gene: 14. CDR1 MDHEN and CDR2 SYDVKM come from the germline V gene. The CDR3 extends over 16 amino acids. The CDR3 loop is CASSLDDRGRTGGYTF. CDR3 DNA: TGTGCCAGCAGCCTCGACGACAGGGGGCGGACCGGTGGCTACACCTTC.

The J gene is TRBJ1-2, the V gene TRBV27; 9 bases map to TRBD1. The V and J ends lost 0 bases and 6 bases, in that order; junction bases with no gene match: 8. Germline V gene data show CDR1 as MNHEY and CDR2 as SMNVEV (reference sequence). The CDR3 contains 16 residues. CDR3 DNA: TGTGCCAGCAGTTTATCGAGGACAGGGGCCCCTAATGGCTACACCTTC. This gives the protein CASSLSRTGAPNGYTF.

J is TRBJ1-4 and V is TRBV19, with D possibly TRBD1 on 5 matching bases. The ends were cut back, 5 bases at V and 5 bases at J, with 9 bases in the middle. This CDR3 region has 13 residues. From germline, CDR1 is LNHDA and CDR2 SQIVND (reference sequence). CDR3 amino acids: CASSPRVNEKLFF. The DNA for the CDR3 is TGTGCCAGTAGTCCCAGGGTAAATGAAAAACTGTTTTTT.

The rearrangement uses TRBV28 and TRBJ2-5; TRBD2 aligns across 9 bases. CDR3 length equals 14 residues. Per germline, CDR1 MDHEN and CDR2 SYDVKM. The junction had 7 bases not matched to a gene; V was cut back by 6 bases and J by 5 bases. The CDR3 protein is CASSPMAGGETQYF. In nucleotides, the CDR3 is TGTGCCAGCAGCCCGATGGCGGGAGGGGAGACCCAGTACTTC. The variable domain in full, with the rest retrieved from reference TRBV28 and TRBJ2-5, is DVKVTQSSRYLVKRTGEKVFLECVQDMDHENMFWYRQDPGLGLRLIYFSYDVKMKEKGDIPEGYSVSREKKERFSLILESASTNQTSMYLCASSPMAGGETQYFGPGTRLLVL.